This TCR beta chain emerged from a study of T cells expressing NK-cell markers. With respect to this clonotype: Its antigen is unidentified.

Study observations and caveats: Of CD8+ T cells, about 1.0-8% belonged to dominant NKG2C+ clonotypes in 5 to 7 donors.

TCRdb re-called the 5' RACE reads, yielding one record per CDR3 amino acid sequence without DNA. The record lists 400,000 or so distinct CDR3 sequences, of which the ten most abundant hold around 11%. CDR1 and CDR2 from the germline V gene are SGHRS and YFSETQ. The CDR3 spans 16 residues. The gene calls are TRBV5-1 and TRBJ2-1; the TRBD1 assignment by TCRdb is unverifiable without DNA. The sample consisted of blood T cells: a sorted CD56 or NKG2C T cell subset, CD4+ or CD8+ T cells, or bulk PBMC T cells (not recorded which). This sequence originates from a woman between 45 and 65 years old in good health. The CDR3 sequence: CASSEAGGVLDNEQFF.